The 32 T cell receptor beta chains below all came from one sample that was sequenced in a study of T cell responses to AZD1222 COVID-19 vaccine. The assay was immunoSEQ multiplex PCR, and TCRdb's table has in-frame clones only and misses some. This sample has under 120,000 clones, with over 85% found just once. Material: peripheral blood, obtained on day 0 of AZD1222 vaccination. Receptor source: an adult in good health.

This clone was counted once. This chain uses TRBV5-6 with TRBJ1-4; D ambiguous. Trimming took 0 bases from V and 7 from J, leaving 13 bases between them. The germline CDR1 and CDR2 sequences are SGHDT and YYEEEE. The CDR3 loop spans 15 amino acids. The CDR3 sequence is CASSLAREWGEKLFF. The CDR3 nucleotides read TGTGCCAGCAGCTTGGCCCGAGAATGGGGTGAAAAACTGTTTTTT. Full variable domain (outside the CDR3, taken from reference TRBV5-6 and TRBJ1-4): DAGVTQSPTHLIKTRGQQVTLRCSPKSGHDTVSWYQQALGQGPQFIFQYYEEEERQRGNFPDRFSGHQFPNYSSELNVNALLLGDSALYLCASSLAREWGEKLFFGSGTQLSVL.

V usage is TRBV9 and J usage is TRBJ2-1, with 7 bases aligning to TRBD1. CDR3 length: 14 residues. Germline V gene lookup returns CDR1 SGDLS and CDR2 YYNGEE. J gave up 5 bases and V 4 bases, and 6 bases lay outside the gene matches. CDR3 DNA sequence: TGTGCCAGCAGCCCACGACAGGGAAACAATGAGCAGTTCTTC. Translating gives CASSPRQGNNEQFF.

This chain joins TRBV19 and TRBJ1-1, with TRBD1 as a possible D gene (5 bases). V dropped 10 bases and J dropped 2 bases, with 14 bases sitting between them. There are 13 residues in the CDR3. CDR1 LNHDA and CDR2 SQIVND come from the germline V gene (reference sequence). The CDR3 sequence is CATFADRNTEAFF. The CDR3 nucleotides read TGTGCCACCTTCGCCGACAGAAACACTGAAGCTTTCTTT. The whole variable domain, remainder taken from reference TRBV19 and TRBJ1-1, is DGGITQSPKYLFRKEGQNVTLSCEQNLNHDAMYWYRQDPGQGLRLIYYSQIVNDFQKGDIAEGYSVSREKKESFPLTVTSAQKNPTAFYLCATFADRNTEAFFGQGTRLTVV.

The chain employs TRBV29-1 and TRBJ1-4; 8 bases align to TRBD1. V was pared by 6 bases and J by 4 bases, with 4 bases of the junction left unmatched. The CDR3 loop spans 13 amino acids. CDR1 is SQVTM and CDR2 is ANQGSEA in the germline V gene. The CDR3 here is CSVPDRDNEKLFF. In DNA form, the CDR3 reads TGCAGCGTCCCGGACAGGGATAATGAAAAACTGTTTTTT.

This clone occurred once. The chain carries TRBV6-4 and TRBJ1-2; no clear D gene. Per germline, CDR1 MRHNA and CDR2 SNTAGT. The CDR3 length is 17 residues. V gave up 3 bases and J gave up 2 bases, with 19 bases separating them. In DNA, the CDR3 is TGTGCCAGCAGTGAAAGCCACCCCGTCGGCCAGAACTATGGCTACACCTTC. This translates into CASSESHPVGQNYGYTF.

The chain uses TRBV14 and TRBJ2-3, with TRBD2 identical over 7 bases. CDR3 length equals 14 residues. J was trimmed by 2 bases and V by 1 base; bases with no gene match: 0. The germline V gene has CDR1 SGHDN and CDR2 FVKESK. This CDR3 is CASSQGDYTDTQYF. CDR3 in DNA: TGTGCCAGCAGCCAAGGGGACTACACAGATACGCAGTATTTT.

V and J are TRBV18 and TRBJ2-3, with D uncertain. The length of the CDR3 is 16 residues. Trimming removed 5 bases at V and 1 base at J, with 16 bases between. CDR1 is KGHSH and CDR2 is LQKENI in the germline V gene. The chain's CDR3 is CASSATITSGTDTQYF. The CDR3 DNA follows: TGTGCCAGCTCAGCCACCATCACTTCCGGCACAGATACGCAGTATTTT.

V gene TRBV6-1 combines with J gene TRBJ2-7; TRBD2 matches at 10 bases. J lost 3 bases, V lost 0 bases, and 11 bases had no gene match. The CDR3 sequence is 18 residues long. Per germline, CDR1 MNHNS and CDR2 SASEGT. The CDR3 coding sequence is TGTGCCAGCAGTGAAGCTCGACTAGCGGGCATTATGGTCTACGAGCAGTACTTC. This sequence encodes CASSEARLAGIMVYEQYF.

The chain combines TRBV27 with TRBJ2-7; D could derive from TRBD1 or TRBD2 (6 bases each). CDR3 length: 14 residues. Germline-derived CDR1 and CDR2 are MNHEY and SMNVEV (reference sequence). Trimming left V 3 bases short and J 2 bases short, with 11 bases between. CDR3 loop: CASSFQGRTYEQYF. CDR3 DNA sequence: TGTGCCAGCAGTTTCCAGGGGAGGACCTACGAGCAGTACTTC.

V and J are TRBV9 and TRBJ2-3; tentative D call: TRBD1 (6 bases). The V end was cut by 0 bases, the J end by 4 bases, with 18 bases between. The CDR3 covers 17 residues. The V gene's germline CDR1 is SGDLS and CDR2 YYNGEE. The CDR3 loop is CASSVDVNWDKSDTQYF. DNA for the CDR3: TGTGCCAGCAGCGTAGACGTGAACTGGGACAAGTCAGATACGCAGTATTTT.

The V call is TRBV6-2 or TRBV6-3, the J call TRBJ1-1, with TRBD1 matching 12 bases. The ends lost 5 bases at V and 6 bases at J; junction bases unmatched: 10. The CDR3 is 16 residues long. The germline V gene encodes CDR1 MNHEY and CDR2 SVGEGT. In DNA, the CDR3 is TGTGCCAGCAGTCATCCCGGGACAGGGGGCGCCGCTGAAGCTTTCTTT. This encodes CASSHPGTGGAAEAFF.

The J gene is TRBJ1-1, the V gene TRBV19, with 10 bases that match TRBD1. V lost 3 bases and J lost 4; bases outside the gene matches: 2. The CDR3 totals 14 residues. CDR1 and CDR2 (germline): LNHDA, SQIVND (reference sequence). For the CDR3, the DNA is TGTGCCAGTAGTATGGGACAGGGGTCCACTGAAGCTTTCTTT. Its protein product is CASSMGQGSTEAFF.

The chain combines TRBV7-9 with TRBJ2-5, with D possibly matching TRBD2 (7 bases). The CDR3 totals 15 residues. Per germline, CDR1 SEHNR and CDR2 FQNEAQ (reference sequence). Trimming pared 5 bases from V and 2 bases from J, leaving 15 bases between. The CDR3 reads CASSPRGGGQETQYF. In nucleotides, the CDR3 is TGTGCCAGCAGCCCCAGGGGAGGGGGGCAAGAGACCCAGTACTTC.

The rearrangement joins TRBV27 to TRBJ1-5; a weak D match, TRBD1 (6 bases). The ends were cut back, 8 bases at V and 10 bases at J, with 12 bases in the middle. Looked up from germline, CDR1 is MNHEY and CDR2 is SMNVEV (reference sequence). This CDR3 spans 11 amino acids. CDR3 amino acids: CASGYRVPQHF. The CDR3 nucleotides are TGTGCCAGCGGGTACAGGGTACCCCAGCATTTT.

Worth noting for this clone: Other DNA sequences in the same sample also yield this CDR3. The chain has TRBV19 and TRBJ2-6; 10 bases fit TRBD1. Germline trimming cut 3 bases from V and 1 base from J; bases unmatched to any gene: 3. From germline, CDR1 is LNHDA and CDR2 SQIVND (reference sequence). The CDR3 is 17 residues long. The CDR3 loop is CASSIGTGVSGANVLTF. CDR3 nucleotides: TGTGCCAGTAGTATCGGGACAGGGGTATCTGGGGCCAACGTCCTGACTTTC.

The gene calls are TRBV28 and TRBJ2-7; tentatively, D is TRBD2 (6 bases). Germline CDR1 is MDHEN and CDR2 is SYDVKM. Trimming shortened V by 8 bases and J by 2 bases, and 13 bases separated the two germline ends. The CDR3 contains 13 residues. The CDR3 region has the DNA TGTGCCAGCGGCGGCGGGGCGACCTACGAGCAGTACTTC. Its protein product is CASGGGATYEQYF.

The chain links TRBV30 to TRBJ2-2; D unresolved. Germline loops: CDR1 GTSNPN, CDR2 SVGIG (reference sequence). There are 14 residues in the CDR3. V lost 0 bases, J lost 6 bases, and 11 bases lay in between. The CDR3 sequence is CAWSVRLAAGELFF. The DNA for the CDR3 is TGTGCCTGGAGTGTACGTTTGGCGGCCGGGGAGCTGTTTTTT.

The chain carries TRBV7-2 and TRBJ2-1; no firm D call. The length of the CDR3 is 15 residues. CDR1 and CDR2 from the germline V gene are SGHTA and FQGNSA. Trimming removed 1 base from V and 8 bases from J, with 15 bases in between. CDR3 amino acids: CASSLVLGLSHEQFF. CDR3 nucleotides: TGTGCCAGCAGCTTAGTTCTCGGGCTATCTCATGAGCAGTTCTTC. The full variable domain, rest sourced from reference TRBV7-2 and TRBJ2-1, is GAGVSQSPSNKVTEKGKDVELRCDPISGHTALYWYRQSLGQGLEFLIYFQGNSAPDKSGLPSDRFSAERTGGSVSTLTIQRTQQEDSAVYLCASSLVLGLSHEQFFGPGTRLTVL.

The V and J genes are TRBV2 and TRBJ1-6; D ambiguous. CDR3 length: 13 residues. Germline V gene data show CDR1 as SNHLY and CDR2 as FYNNEI. V was cut by 6 bases and J by 4 bases, with 7 bases left in between. The CDR3 DNA is TGTGCCAGCAGGGTCACGTATAATTCACCCCTCCACTTT. Its translation: CASRVTYNSPLHF.

The J gene is TRBJ1-2, the V gene TRBV16, with TRBD1 identical over 10 bases. The CDR3 is 15 amino acids. Losses at the gene ends were 0 bases for V and 3 bases for J; bases not matched to a gene: 1. The germline CDR1 and CDR2 sequences are KGHSY and FQNENV. CDR3: CASSQSGQGDYGYTF. The CDR3 DNA reads TGTGCCAGCAGCCAATCCGGACAGGGGGACTATGGCTACACCTTC.

This chain connects TRBV7-9 to TRBJ1-3; 7 bases line up with TRBD1. Per the germline V gene, CDR1 is SEHNR and CDR2 is FQNEAQ (reference sequence). V lost 5 bases and J lost 4; bases outside the gene matches: 8. The CDR3 contains 15 residues. The CDR3 is CASSLTGEAGNTIYF. In nucleotides, the CDR3 is TGTGCCAGCAGCCTTACAGGGGAGGCAGGAAACACCATATATTTT.

This clone was picked up one time. Written as DNA, the CDR3 is TGTGCCAGCAGTTATGGGGCTAGCGGGGGTGAGACCCAGTACTTC. Its protein product is CASSYGASGGETQYF. The chain uses TRBV6-6 and TRBJ2-5; 10 bases line up with TRBD2. Germline V gene data show CDR1 as MNHNY and CDR2 as SVGAGI (reference sequence). V lost 3 bases and J lost 5; bases outside the gene matches: 6. CDR3 length: 15 amino acids.

The rearrangement uses TRBV29-1 and TRBJ2-2; tentatively, D is TRBD2 (6 bases). Germline CDR1 SQVTM, CDR2 ANQGSEA. This CDR3 is built from 14 residues. V dropped 6 bases and J dropped 1 base, with 12 bases sitting between them. The CDR3 sequence: CSVERRENTGELFF. The CDR3 DNA is TGCAGCGTCGAACGGCGGGAGAACACCGGGGAGCTGTTTTTT.

CDR3: CASNRHGGIYEQYF. In DNA form, the CDR3 reads TGTGCCAGCAACAGACACGGGGGTATTTACGAGCAGTACTTC. The rearrangement uses TRBV7-2 and TRBJ2-7; TRBD2 might be the D (6 bases). Germline CDR1 SGHTA, CDR2 FQGNSA. This CDR3 has 14 residues. V was pared by 7 bases and J by 4 bases, with 17 bases between. Using reference TRBV7-2 and TRBJ2-7 for the parts outside the CDR3, the full variable domain is GAGVSQSPSNKVTEKGKDVELRCDPISGHTALYWYRQSLGQGLEFLIYFQGNSAPDKSGLPSDRFSAERTGGSVSTLTIQRTQQEDSAVYLCASNRHGGIYEQYFGPGTRLTVT.

This chain uses TRBV5-5 with TRBJ2-1; D could derive from TRBD1 or TRBD2 (6 bases each). Germline values: CDR1 SGHKS, CDR2 YYEKEE (reference sequence). V lost 0 bases to trimming and J lost 3 bases, with 10 bases between them. CDR3 length equals 15 residues. This CDR3 reads CASSLGRGIYNEQFF. CDR3 nucleotide sequence: TGTGCCAGCAGCTTGGGGAGGGGGATCTACAATGAGCAGTTCTTC.

This chain joins TRBV7-8 and TRBJ1-2; D unresolved. The V gene's germline CDR1 is SGHVS and CDR2 FQNEAQ. The CDR3 is 15 residues long. V was shortened by 5 bases and J by 4 bases, with 17 bases between the two germline ends. CDR3 residues: CASSPTTASRYGYTF. In nucleotides, the CDR3 is TGTGCCAGCAGCCCTACGACCGCTTCTCGCTATGGCTACACCTTC.

V usage is TRBV11-3 and J usage is TRBJ1-1; 9 bases map to TRBD1. The CDR3 spans 18 residues. Germline V gene lookup returns CDR1 SGHNT and CDR2 YENEEA. V was pared by 5 bases and J by 5 bases, with 18 bases of the junction left unmatched. The chain's CDR3 is CASSPSSVGTGTRTEAFF. CDR3 in DNA: TGTGCCAGCAGCCCAAGCAGTGTGGGGACAGGGACGAGAACTGAAGCTTTCTTT.

This chain joins TRBV4-1 and TRBJ1-1; 7 bases line up with TRBD1. Germline trimming cut 3 bases from V and 11 bases from J; bases unmatched to any gene: 12. In germline, CDR1 is MGHRA, CDR2 YSYEKL. The CDR3 runs to 14 residues. CDR3 DNA sequence: TGCGCCAGCAGCCATCCAGGGGGGGACATTAGGGCTTTCTTT. It codes for CASSHPGGDIRAFF.

DNA for the CDR3: TGTGCCATCTTAGCGGGGGGGCCGTCAGATACGCAGTATTTT. Translated: CAILAGGPSDTQYF. The chain uses TRBV10-3 and TRBJ2-3; 11 bases fit TRBD2. CDR3 size: 14 residues. Germline trimming cut 8 bases from V and 4 bases from J; bases unmatched to any gene: 5. CDR1 is ENHRY and CDR2 is SYGVKD in the germline V gene.

The J gene is TRBJ1-1, the V gene TRBV7-9, with D uncertain. Germline V gene lookup returns CDR1 SEHNR and CDR2 FQNEAQ (reference sequence). The CDR3 length is 13 residues. The V end was cut by 1 base, the J end by 3 bases, with 6 bases between. The CDR3 bases are TGTGCCAGCAGCTTAGAGGGTGACACTGAAGCTTTCTTT. It specifies CASSLEGDTEAFF.

V is TRBV11-2 and J is TRBJ1-3; D not certain. The CDR3 covers 14 residues. Germline CDR1 is SGHAT and CDR2 is FQNNGV. Trimming took off 5 bases at V and 0 bases at J, with 8 bases between the two ends. The DNA for the CDR3 is TGTGCCAGCAGCAAAGAATACTCTGGAAACACCATATATTTT. Its translation: CASSKEYSGNTIYF.

The chain carries TRBV19 and TRBJ2-5; 13 positions agree with TRBD2. Losses at the gene ends were 8 bases for V and 4 bases for J; bases not matched to a gene: 7. The CDR3 sequence is 15 residues long. Germline CDR1 and CDR2: LNHDA and SQIVND (reference sequence). CDR3 DNA: TGTGCCAGTCGAGGGACTAGCGGGGTCAGAGAGACCCAGTACTTC. Amino acid sequence: CASRGTSGVRETQYF.